The clone carrying this T cell receptor (beta chain) was picked up a small number of times. What it recognizes is unknown. A multiplex PCR was run with 60 Vbeta primers and 13 Jbeta primers. Clones were read by immunoSEQ multiplex PCR, and TCRdb kept only the in-frame ones, dropping some. The sample yields more than 85,000 clones, approximately 81% seen once. The CDR3 runs 15 residues. The germline V and J ends were trimmed by 0 bases and 1 base, with 9 bases remaining between them. Germline V gene sequence: CDR1 SGHTA, CDR2 FQGNSA. This sample is drawn from a study of cytomegalovirus exposure and HLA in healthy donors. Whole-study results and caveats: As a later analysis showed, several of the most significant clusters appeared to be linked to common viral pathogens.

The source of this sequence is a male donor in good health and CMV-seropositive. The chain uses TRBV7-2 and TRBJ2-5; no clear D. The sample taken for sequencing was PBMCs. The CDR3 nucleotides read TGTGCCAGCAGCTTAGCGCACGGGTCCCAAGAGACCCAGTACTTC. This encodes CASSLAHGSQETQYF.